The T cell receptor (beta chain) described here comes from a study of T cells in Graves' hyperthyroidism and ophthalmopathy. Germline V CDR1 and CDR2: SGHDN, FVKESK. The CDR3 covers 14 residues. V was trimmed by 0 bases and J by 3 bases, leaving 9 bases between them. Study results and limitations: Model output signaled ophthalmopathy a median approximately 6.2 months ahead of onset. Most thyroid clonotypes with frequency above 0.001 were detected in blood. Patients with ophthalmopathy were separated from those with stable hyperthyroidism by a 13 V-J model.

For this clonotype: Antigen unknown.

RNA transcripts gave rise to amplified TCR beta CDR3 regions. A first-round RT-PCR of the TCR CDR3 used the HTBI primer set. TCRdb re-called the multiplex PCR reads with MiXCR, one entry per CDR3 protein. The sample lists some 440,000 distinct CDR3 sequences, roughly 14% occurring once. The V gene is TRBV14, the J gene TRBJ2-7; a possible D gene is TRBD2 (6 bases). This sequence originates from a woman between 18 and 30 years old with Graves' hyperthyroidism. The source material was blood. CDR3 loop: CASSQDIGSYEQYF. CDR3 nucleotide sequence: TGTGCCAGCAGCCAAGATATCGGGAGCTACGAGCAGTACTTC.